Following are 9 T cell receptor beta chains from one sample sequenced in a study of shared clonotypes between healthy human individuals. TCRdb's copy holds only in-frame clones and misses some; the assay was immunoSEQ multiplex PCR. The sample includes fewer than 650,000 clones, over 60% of them seen just once. The sequenced material came from PBMCs. These receptor sequences come from a woman in her thirties or forties in good health. Some clones in this sample may be carry-over from other donors' samples.

The V and J genes are TRBV4-2 and TRBJ1-2, with 9 bases identical to TRBD1. This CDR3 region has 15 residues. Germline values: CDR1 LGHNA, CDR2 YNFKEQ. The J segment lost 7 bases and the V segment lost 0 bases, leaving 6 bases of the junction unmatched. CDR3 sequence: CASSQDGGQGLGYTF. In nucleotides, the CDR3 is TGTGCCAGCAGCCAAGATGGGGGACAGGGACTTGGCTACACCTTC.

The chain carries TRBV5-1 and TRBJ2-6, with TRBD2 matching over 8 bases. V trimming: 0 bases; J trimming: 2 bases; junction bases outside the gene matches: 1. The CDR3 contains 16 residues. Germline CDR1 SGHRS, CDR2 YFSETQ. CDR3: CASSLAGRAGANVLTF. CDR3 sequence (DNA): TGCGCCAGCAGCTTGGCCGGGAGGGCTGGGGCCAACGTCCTGACTTTC.

This clone appeared a few times. The J gene is TRBJ2-1, the V gene TRBV4-1; 10 bases fit TRBD2. V trimming: 0 bases; J trimming: 8 bases; junction bases outside the gene matches: 7. Germline values: CDR1 MGHRA, CDR2 YSYEKL. The CDR3 is 16 amino acids. The CDR3 nucleotides read TGCGCCAGCAGCCAAGATCAAGCGGGAGGGCTTGATGAGCAGTTCTTC. Protein product: CASSQDQAGGLDEQFF.

Points on this clone: A far larger clone lies a single base away; this is likely a read error. This chain uses TRBV30 with TRBJ2-7; 7 bases match TRBD1. From germline, CDR1 is GTSNPN and CDR2 SVGIG (reference sequence). The CDR3 is 12 amino acids. The CDR3: CAWHNRGYGQYF. The CDR3 nucleotides are TGTGCCTGGCATAACAGGGGCTACGGGCAGTACTTC.

The chain couples TRBV28 to TRBJ2-3; D remains ambiguous. The CDR3 totals 15 residues. V lost 0 bases to trimming and J lost 0 bases, with 7 bases between them. Germline V CDR1 and CDR2: MDHEN, SYDVKM. The CDR3 region has the DNA TGTGCCAGCAGTTTATGGGGGTCTAGCACAGATACGCAGTATTTT. Encoded protein: CASSLWGSSTDTQYF.

J is TRBJ1-3 and V is TRBV19, with D uncertain. Between the trimmed V and J ends, which lost 5 bases and 7 bases, there was a span of 21 bases. The germline V gene has CDR1 LNHDA and CDR2 SQIVND (reference sequence). The length of the CDR3 is 16 residues. CDR3 nucleotide sequence: TGTGCCAGTAGTCCCACGGTCGGATCAGTAGGGAACACCATATATTTT. This gives the protein CASSPTVGSVGNTIYF.

The rearrangement uses TRBV4-3 and TRBJ1-5; D is unclear. Germline V CDR1 and CDR2: LGHNA, YSLEER. V lost 5 bases to trimming and J lost 5 bases, with 10 bases between them. The CDR3 is 13 residues long. This CDR3 is CASSMLGDQPQHF. The CDR3 bases are TGCGCCAGCAGCATGCTTGGAGATCAGCCCCAGCATTTT.

This clone appeared a few times. The chain is built from TRBV6-6 and TRBJ2-7; tentatively, D is TRBD2 (6 bases). This CDR3 is built from 16 residues. The germline V gene encodes CDR1 MNHNY and CDR2 SVGAGI (reference sequence). With 1 base removed from V and 0 bases from J, the gap between germline ends came to 13 bases. CDR3 residues: CASSYYSGGYSYEQYF. The CDR3 region has the DNA TGTGCCAGCAGTTACTATAGCGGAGGGTACTCCTACGAGCAGTACTTC.

This rearrangement joins TRBV6-6 to TRBJ2-1; no clear D. The CDR3 has 16 amino acids. The V gene's germline CDR1 is MNHNY and CDR2 SVGAGI (reference sequence). Trimming left V 2 bases short and J 3 bases short, with 14 bases between. The CDR3 DNA is TGTGCCAGCAGTTACGAGGCAGGCGGTAGCTACAATGAGCAGTTCTTC. As protein: CASSYEAGGSYNEQFF.